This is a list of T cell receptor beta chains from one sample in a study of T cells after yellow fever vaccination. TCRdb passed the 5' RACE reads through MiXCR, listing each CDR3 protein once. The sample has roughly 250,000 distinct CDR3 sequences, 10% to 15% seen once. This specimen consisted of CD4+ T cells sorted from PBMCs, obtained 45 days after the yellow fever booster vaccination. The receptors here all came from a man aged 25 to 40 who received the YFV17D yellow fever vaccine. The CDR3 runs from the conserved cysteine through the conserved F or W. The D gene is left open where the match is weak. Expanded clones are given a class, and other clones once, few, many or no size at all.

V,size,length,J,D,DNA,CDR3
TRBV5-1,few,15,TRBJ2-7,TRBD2,TGCGCCAGCAGGCCCCAAGCGGGAGACTCCTACGAGCAGTACTTC,CASRPQAGDSYEQYF
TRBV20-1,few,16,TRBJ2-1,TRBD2,TGCAGTGCTAGAGACCCTGGACTAGCGGATAACAATGAGCAGTTCTTC,CSARDPGLADNNEQFF
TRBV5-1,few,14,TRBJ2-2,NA,TGCGCCACCACGGGTGCCGCGGACACCGGGGAGCTGTTTTTT,CATTGAADTGELFF
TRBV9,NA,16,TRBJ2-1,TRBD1,TGTGCCAGCAGCACAATAGCGGGACAGGGGGGCAATGAGCAGTTCTTC,CASSTIAGQGGNEQFF
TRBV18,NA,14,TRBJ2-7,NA,TGTGCCAGCTCCCCCAACCGGGACTCCTACGAGCAGTACTTC,CASSPNRDSYEQYF
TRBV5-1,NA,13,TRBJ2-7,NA,TGCGCCAGCCACGGGGACAACTCCTACGAGCAGTACTTC,CASHGDNSYEQYF
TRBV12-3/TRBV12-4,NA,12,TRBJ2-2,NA,TGTGCCAGCAGCTGGGCTACCGGGGAGCTGTTTTTT,CASSWATGELFF
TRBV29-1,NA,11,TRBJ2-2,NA,TGCAGTGGTTCAAACACCGGGGAGCTGTTTTTT,CSGSNTGELFF
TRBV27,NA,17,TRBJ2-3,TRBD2,TGTGCCAGCAGTTTTATGGCGAGCGGGAGTAGGGCAGATACGCAGTATTTT,CASSFMASGSRADTQYF
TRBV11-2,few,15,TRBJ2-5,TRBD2,TGTGCCAGCAGCATCCGGGGGGGAGAAGAAGAGACCCAGTACTTC,CASSIRGGEEETQYF
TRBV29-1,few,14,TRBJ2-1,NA,TGCAGCGTTGACCAGTCTCCAATTTACAATGAGCAGTTCTTC,CSVDQSPIYNEQFF
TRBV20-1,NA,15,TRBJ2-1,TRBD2,TGCAGTGCTAGAAATTCCGGGACTAGCGGCAATGAGCAGTTCTTC,CSARNSGTSGNEQFF
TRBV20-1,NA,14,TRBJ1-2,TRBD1,TGCACTACCCAGGGGACAGGGGCTAACTATGGCTACACCTTC,CTTQGTGANYGYTF
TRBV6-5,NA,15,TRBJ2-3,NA,TGTGCCAGCAGTTTTAGGCCAGGACGACCAGATACGCAGTATTTT,CASSFRPGRPDTQYF
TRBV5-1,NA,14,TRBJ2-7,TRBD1,TGCGCCAGCAGCCTATGGGACAGGGCAGGCGAGCAGTACTTC,CASSLWDRAGEQYF
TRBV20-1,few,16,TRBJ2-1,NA,TGCAGTGCTAGTCGAGGAACAGGGCGGGCCTACAATGAGCAGTTCTTC,CSASRGTGRAYNEQFF
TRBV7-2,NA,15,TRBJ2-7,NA,TGTGCCAGCAACCCAGCGGGACACCAGAGGGGCGAGCAGTACTTC,CASNPAGHQRGEQYF
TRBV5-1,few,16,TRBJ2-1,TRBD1,TGCGCCAGCAGCCAAGGGGACAGGGTCTCCTACAATGAGCAGTTCTTC,CASSQGDRVSYNEQFF
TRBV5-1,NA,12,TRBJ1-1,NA,TGCGCCAGCAGCTATACTTTGGGTGAAGCTTTCTTT,CASSYTLGEAFF
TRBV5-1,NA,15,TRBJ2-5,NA,TGCGCCAGCAGTCCTGGAGGGGCAGGGGGAGAGACCCAGTACTTC,CASSPGGAGGETQYF
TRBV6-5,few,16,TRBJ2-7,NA,TGTGCCAGCAGTTACTCGAATCTGCGGGGCTCCTACGAGCAGTACTTC,CASSYSNLRGSYEQYF
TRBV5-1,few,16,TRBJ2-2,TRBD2,TGCGCCAGCAGCTCTCAAGCGGGAGTATCGACCGGGGAGCTGTTTTTT,CASSSQAGVSTGELFF
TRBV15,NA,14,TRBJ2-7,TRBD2,TGTGCCACCAGCAGAGTTCTAGCGGGGGACGAGCAGTACTTC,CATSRVLAGDEQYF
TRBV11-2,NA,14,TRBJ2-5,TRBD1,TGTGCCAGCAGCTCGGGACAGAACCAAGAGACCCAGTACTTC,CASSSGQNQETQYF
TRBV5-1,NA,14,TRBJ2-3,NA,TGCGCCAGCAGCCGGGCGACTAGCACAGATACGCAGTATTTT,CASSRATSTDTQYF
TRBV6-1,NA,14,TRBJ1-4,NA,TGTGCCAGCAGTGAGGGGTGGGCTAATGAAAAACTGTTTTTT,CASSEGWANEKLFF
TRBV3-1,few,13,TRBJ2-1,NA,TGTGCCAGCAGCCTAACGCAGGGTGTCTCGGAGTTCTTC,CASSLTQGVSEFF
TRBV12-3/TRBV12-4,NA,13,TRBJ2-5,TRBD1,TGTGCCAGCAGTACCGGACAGGTAGCGACCCAGTACTTC,CASSTGQVATQYF
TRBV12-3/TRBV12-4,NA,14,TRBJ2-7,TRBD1,TGTGCCAGCAGTGGGACAGGGGCACGCTACGAGCAGTACTTC,CASSGTGARYEQYF
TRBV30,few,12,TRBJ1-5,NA,TGTGCCTGGAGGGAAGGGAATCAGCCCCAGCATTTT,CAWREGNQPQHF
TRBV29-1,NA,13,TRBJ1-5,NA,TGCAGCGTTGCGGTCGGCGGGAATCAGCCCCAGCATTTT,CSVAVGGNQPQHF
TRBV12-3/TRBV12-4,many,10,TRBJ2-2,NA,TGTGCCAGCAGTATACTAGAGCTGTTTTTT,CASSILELFF
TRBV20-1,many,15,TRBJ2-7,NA,TGCAGTGCTAGAGATTCATACTCCGGTACCGACGAGCAGTACTTC,CSARDSYSGTDEQYF
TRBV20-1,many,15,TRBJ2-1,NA,TGCAGTGCTGGTCAGCCGAGGACAGTTTACAATGAGCAGTTCTTC,CSAGQPRTVYNEQFF
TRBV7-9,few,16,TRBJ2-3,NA,TGTGCCAGCAGCTCCCAGACCCGGGGGAACACAGATACGCAGTATTTT,CASSSQTRGNTDTQYF
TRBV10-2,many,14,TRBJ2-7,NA,TGCGCCAGCAGTGACCTCCGGGAGTCCTACGAGCAGTACTTC,CASSDLRESYEQYF
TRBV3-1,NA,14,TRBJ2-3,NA,TGTGCCAGCAGCCCGTCGACCAACACAGATACGCAGTATTTT,CASSPSTNTDTQYF
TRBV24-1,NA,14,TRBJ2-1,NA,TGTGCCACCAGTGATTTCAGGGGGGGCAATGAGCAGTTCTTC,CATSDFRGGNEQFF
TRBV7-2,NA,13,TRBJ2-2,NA,TGTGCCAGCAGCCCCCGGACGGGCGGGGAGCTGTTTTTT,CASSPRTGGELFF
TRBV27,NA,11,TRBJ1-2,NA,TGTGCCAGCAGTTTCGATAGTGGCTACACCTTC,CASSFDSGYTF
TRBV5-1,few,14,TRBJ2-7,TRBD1,TGCGCCAGCAGCTTGCAGGGGGCCGACTACGAGCAGTACTTC,CASSLQGADYEQYF
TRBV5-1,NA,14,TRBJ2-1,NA,TGCGCCAGCAGCTTGGAGATCGGTTCCTGGGGGCAGTTCTTC,CASSLEIGSWGQFF
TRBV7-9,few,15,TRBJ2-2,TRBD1,TGTGCCAGCAGTCGCCGGACAGGGAATACCGGGGAGCTGTTTTTT,CASSRRTGNTGELFF
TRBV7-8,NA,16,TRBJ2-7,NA,TGTGCCAGCAGCTTAGGAGGAGGGGGGCAAGCCTACGAGCAGTACTTC,CASSLGGGGQAYEQYF
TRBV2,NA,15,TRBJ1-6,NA,TGTGCCATACCACAGGGCGTCTCCTATAATTCACCCCTCCACTTT,CAIPQGVSYNSPLHF
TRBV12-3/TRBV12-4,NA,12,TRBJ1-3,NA,TGTGCCAGCACAAAGGGAGGAAACACCATATATTTT,CASTKGGNTIYF
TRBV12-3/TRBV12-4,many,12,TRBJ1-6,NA,TGTGCCAGCAGTTTACGGGGGCCACCCCTCCACTTT,CASSLRGPPLHF
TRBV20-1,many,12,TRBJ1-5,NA,TGCAGTGCTAGAAGGGGGAATCAGCCCCAGCATTTT,CSARRGNQPQHF